These T cell receptor beta chains were read from a single sample in a study of T cell responses to AZD1222 COVID-19 vaccine. Assay: immunoSEQ multiplex PCR; the TCRdb copy retains only in-frame clones and omits some. The sample holds about 190,000 clones; roughly 91% are singletons and the top ten take over 0.75%. Sample: peripheral blood, taken on day 0 of AZD1222 vaccination. Source of these receptors: an adult in good health. Both conserved end residues are part of each CDR3. A D gene is named only where the DNA matches it firmly. Clone size, where shown, is once, few, many, or a class for clones that have expanded.

V gene,D gene,J gene,CDR3 length,clone size,CDR3 DNA,CDR3 protein
TRBV9,.,TRBJ1-6,18,.,TGTGCCAGCAGCGAACGGGGGGCAGGGGTTTTGGATAATTCACCCCTCCACTTT,CASSERGAGVLDNSPLHF
TRBV7-3,.,TRBJ1-2,13,.,TGTGCCAGCAGCCGGGACGTTAACTATGGCTACACCTTC,CASSRDVNYGYTF
TRBV29-1,.,TRBJ2-7,14,.,TGCAGCGTTGTAATCTCGCGGGGCGGATACGAGCAGTACTTC,CSVVISRGGYEQYF
TRBV6-5,TRBD1,TRBJ2-3,11,.,TGTGCCAGCAGAGACAGGGACACGCAGTATTTT,CASRDRDTQYF
TRBV19,.,TRBJ2-1,14,.,TGTGCCAGTAGTTCCCGGGTCCCGGGGAATGAGCAGTTCTTC,CASSSRVPGNEQFF
TRBV2,.,TRBJ1-5,17,.,TGTGCCAGCAGTGATTACCTCGGGACGGCCAGCAATCAGCCCCAGCATTTT,CASSDYLGTASNQPQHF
TRBV19,.,TRBJ1-5,15,.,TGTGCCACACGCACGCGGGCCACAGGCAATCAGCCCCAGCATTTT,CATRTRATGNQPQHF
TRBV28,TRBD2,TRBJ2-1,16,.,TGTGCCAGCAGGCTATGGACTAGCGGGAATCATAATGAGCAGTTCTTC,CASRLWTSGNHNEQFF
TRBV28,TRBD1,TRBJ2-2,17,.,TGTGCCAGTCGAACCAGGGGGCGCGGGTTTGACACCGGGGAGCTGTTTTTT,CASRTRGRGFDTGELFF
TRBV14,.,TRBJ1-4,12,.,TGTGCCAGCAGCCAAGATAATGAGGGTATGGTTTTT,CASSQDNEGMVF
TRBV7-9,TRBD2,TRBJ2-1,15,.,TGTGCCAGCATTCTGGAAACTAGCGGCTACAATGAGCAGTTCTTC,CASILETSGYNEQFF
TRBV7-2,.,TRBJ2-4,15,.,TGTGCCAGCAGCTACGGAGAAGATACCAAAAACATTCAGTACTTC,CASSYGEDTKNIQYF
TRBV19,TRBD1,TRBJ2-6,16,.,TGTGCCAGTAGTTTGGCAGGGGGTACTGGGGCCAACGTCCTGACTTTC,CASSLAGGTGANVLTF
TRBV15,.,TRBJ2-1,12,.,TGTGCCACCAGCTCCGGGGGAAATGAGCAGTTCTTC,CATSSGGNEQFF
TRBV3-1/TRBV3-2,TRBD2,TRBJ2-5,13,once,TGTGCCAGCCCGACTAGCCGGGGAGAGACCCAGTACTTC,CASPTSRGETQYF
TRBV24-1,TRBD1,TRBJ2-4,13,once,TGTGCCACCAGTGACCTGGACAGGGGCATTCAGTACTTC,CATSDLDRGIQYF
TRBV28,.,TRBJ2-1,14,.,TGTGCCAGCAGTTCTGCAGGGTCATACAATGAGCAGTTCTTC,CASSSAGSYNEQFF
TRBV2,TRBD1,TRBJ2-7,15,.,TGTGCCAGCAGTGACCTTAGGGACAGCTCCTACGAGCAGTACTTC,CASSDLRDSSYEQYF
TRBV5-1,.,TRBJ1-6,14,.,TGCGCCAGCAGCTCGGGCCAGGGGCAATCACCCCTCCACTTT,CASSSGQGQSPLHF
TRBV2,.,TRBJ2-3,13,.,TGTGCCAGCATTCCTCTCTTCACAGATACGCAGTATTTT,CASIPLFTDTQYF
TRBV11-2,TRBD1,TRBJ1-1,15,.,TGTGCCAGCAGCTCGCTAACAGGGGGATACACTGAAGCTTTCTTT,CASSSLTGGYTEAFF
TRBV10-2,.,TRBJ1-1,13,.,TGCGCCAGCAGCTCACAGGGGAACACTGAAGCTTTCTTT,CASSSQGNTEAFF
TRBV5-8,.,TRBJ2-7,11,.,TGTGCCAGCAGCATAGACGGGAGATGGTACTTC,CASSIDGRWYF
TRBV7-3,.,TRBJ2-1,16,once,TGTGCCAGCAGCTTAACTCCGCTCAGGGGTTCGAATGAGCAGTTCTTC,CASSLTPLRGSNEQFF
TRBV28,TRBD1,TRBJ1-2,14,.,TGTGCCAGCAGCCTCCCGGACAGGGATTATGGCTACACCTTC,CASSLPDRDYGYTF
TRBV5-1,.,TRBJ2-3,15,.,TGCGCCAGCCGCCCCTGGGGACTCTCCGGAGATACGCAGTATTTT,CASRPWGLSGDTQYF
TRBV5-4,TRBD1,TRBJ2-3,16,.,TGTGCCAGCAGCTTGGGGACAGGGGCGGACGGGGATACGCAGTATTTT,CASSLGTGADGDTQYF
TRBV5-4,.,TRBJ1-2,12,.,TGTGCCAGCAGCCCGGGGATCTATGGCTACACCTTC,CASSPGIYGYTF
TRBV14,.,TRBJ2-2,14,.,TGTGCCAGCAGCCAAACCCAGGGGACCGGGGAGCTGTTTTTT,CASSQTQGTGELFF
TRBV7-9,TRBD1,TRBJ2-1,13,.,TGTGCCAGCAGCTTAGCAGGGGGCGATGAGCAGTTCTTC,CASSLAGGDEQFF
TRBV2,.,TRBJ1-4,16,.,TGTGCCAGCAGTGAAGTCGGGCAGGGACGAAATGAAAAACTGTTTTTT,CASSEVGQGRNEKLFF
TRBV4-2,TRBD1,TRBJ1-4,16,.,TGTGCCAGCAGCCCTAAGACAGGGGCCAAGAATGAAAAACTGTTTTTT,CASSPKTGAKNEKLFF
TRBV6-1,.,TRBJ1-5,13,once,TGTGCCAGCAGTGGGGGGGTCGCGCAGCCCCAGCATTTT,CASSGGVAQPQHF
TRBV19,.,TRBJ1-2,14,once,TGTGCCAGTACCGGCTGGGCTAATAACTATGGCTACACCTTC,CASTGWANNYGYTF
TRBV6-2/TRBV6-3,TRBD1,TRBJ2-7,13,.,TGTGCCAGCAGTGGAGGGACAGGGTACGAGCAGTACTTC,CASSGGTGYEQYF
TRBV4-1,TRBD1,TRBJ1-2,15,.,TGCGCCAGCAGCCAAACGGGACAGGGGGTAAATGGCTACACCTTC,CASSQTGQGVNGYTF
TRBV3-1/TRBV3-2,.,TRBJ2-7,15,.,TGTGCCAGCAGCCAAGCTCCAGGGGGGGGCTACGAGCAGTACTTC,CASSQAPGGGYEQYF
TRBV27,.,TRBJ1-2,16,.,TGTGCCAGCAGCCCGGGTCCTGGGGCAGGGAGTGGTGGCTACACCTTC,CASSPGPGAGSGGYTF
TRBV27,.,TRBJ1-1,13,.,TGTGCCAGCAGTTTAAGTCGGGCAGATGAAGCTTTCTTT,CASSLSRADEAFF
TRBV7-6,.,TRBJ2-5,12,.,TGTGCCAGCAGCTTAGTCGAAGAGACCCAGTACTTC,CASSLVEETQYF
TRBV6-6,.,TRBJ1-5,14,.,TGTGCCAGTAGATACGCGGGGTTTAATCAGCCCCAGCATTTT,CASRYAGFNQPQHF
TRBV6-4,.,TRBJ1-1,13,.,TGTGCCAGCAGTGAACAGGGAAACACTGAAGCTTTCTTT,CASSEQGNTEAFF
TRBV3-1/TRBV3-2,.,TRBJ1-2,13,once,TGTGCCAGCAGCCAAGCAGGGGACTATGGCTACACCTTC,CASSQAGDYGYTF
TRBV5-4,.,TRBJ2-1,13,.,TGTGCCAGCAGCTTACAGACTTACAATGAGCAGTTCTTC,CASSLQTYNEQFF